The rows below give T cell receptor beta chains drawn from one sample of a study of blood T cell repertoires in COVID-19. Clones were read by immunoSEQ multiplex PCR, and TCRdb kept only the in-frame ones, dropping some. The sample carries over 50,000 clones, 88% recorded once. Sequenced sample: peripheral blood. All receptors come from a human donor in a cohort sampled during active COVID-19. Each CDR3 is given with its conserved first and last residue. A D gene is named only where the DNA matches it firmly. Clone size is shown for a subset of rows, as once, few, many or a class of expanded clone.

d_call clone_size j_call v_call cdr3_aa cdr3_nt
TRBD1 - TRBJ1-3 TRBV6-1 CASSGTLGQGNSGNTIYF TGTGCCAGCAGTGGGACGTTGGGACAGGGAAACTCTGGAAACACCATATATTTT
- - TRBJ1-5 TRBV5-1 CASSLRGGPEQPQHF TGCGCCAGCAGCTTGAGGGGGGGCCCGGAACAGCCCCAGCATTTT
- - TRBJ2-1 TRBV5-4 CASSYQRERDNEQFF TGTGCCAGCAGCTATCAACGGGAGCGGGACAATGAGCAGTTCTTC
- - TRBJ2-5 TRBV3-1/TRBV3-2 CASSQDGQRKETQYF TGTGCCAGCAGCCAAGATGGGCAGCGGAAAGAGACCCAGTACTTC
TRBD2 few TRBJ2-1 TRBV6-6 CASSRTSGGNNEQFF TGTGCCAGCAGTAGGACTAGCGGGGGAAACAATGAGCAGTTCTTC
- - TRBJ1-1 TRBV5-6 CASSPDLDGGRSEAFF TGTGCCAGCAGCCCGGATTTAGACGGGGGGCGGAGTGAAGCTTTCTTT
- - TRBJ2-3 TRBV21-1 CASSNLVPNTDTQYF TGTGCCAGCAGCAACCTAGTCCCAAACACAGATACGCAGTATTTT
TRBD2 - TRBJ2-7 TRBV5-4 CASSRTSGGAYEQYF TGTGCCAGCAGCCGGACTAGCGGGGGGGCCTACGAGCAGTACTTC
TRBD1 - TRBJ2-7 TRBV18 CASSPMGPGGFSYEQYF TGTGCCAGCTCACCAATGGGCCCAGGGGGTTTCTCCTACGAGCAGTACTTC
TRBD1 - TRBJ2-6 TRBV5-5 CASSLTGGSGANVLTF TGTGCCAGCAGCTTGACAGGGGGCTCTGGGGCCAACGTCCTGACTTTC
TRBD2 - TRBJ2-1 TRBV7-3 CASSRTSGGHYNEQFF TGTGCCAGCAGCCGTACTAGCGGGGGCCATTACAATGAGCAGTTCTTC
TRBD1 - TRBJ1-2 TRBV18 CASSQGQGYGYTF TGTGCCAGCTCACAGGGACAGGGGTATGGCTACACCTTC
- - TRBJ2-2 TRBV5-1 CASSLGQMNTGELFF TGCGCCAGCAGCTTGGGACAGATGAACACCGGGGAGCTGTTTTTT
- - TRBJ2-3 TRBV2 CASDRDSTDTQYF TGTGCCAGCGACCGGGACTCCACAGATACGCAGTATTTT
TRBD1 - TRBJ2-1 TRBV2 CASNPLGEGAGEQFF TGTGCCAGCAATCCCCTGGGAGAGGGGGCAGGGGAGCAGTTCTTC
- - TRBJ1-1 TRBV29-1 CSVFRVNTEAFF TGCAGCGTCTTCAGGGTGAACACTGAAGCTTTCTTT
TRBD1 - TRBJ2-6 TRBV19 CASGTGTGANVLTF TGTGCCAGTGGGACAGGGACCGGGGCCAACGTCCTGACTTTC
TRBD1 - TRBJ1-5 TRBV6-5 CASSNYGQGGNQPQHF TGTGCCAGCAGTAACTACGGACAGGGAGGCAATCAGCCCCAGCATTTT
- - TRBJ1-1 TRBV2 CASRKTGGRTEAFF TGTGCCAGCAGGAAGACGGGGGGAAGAACTGAAGCTTTCTTT
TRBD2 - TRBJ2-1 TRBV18 CASSPGLAGVNEQFF TGTGCCAGCTCACCGGGACTAGCGGGAGTTAATGAGCAGTTCTTC
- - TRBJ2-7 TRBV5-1 CASSLVAGEQYF TGCGCCAGCAGCTTGGTGGCGGGCGAGCAGTACTTC
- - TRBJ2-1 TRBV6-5 CASSYRGIGLNEQFF TGTGCCAGCAGTTACCGGGGTATAGGCCTGAATGAGCAGTTCTTC
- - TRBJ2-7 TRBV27 CASSLGLEGYF TGTGCCAGCAGTTTAGGTCTAGAGGGGTACTTC
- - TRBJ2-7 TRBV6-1 CASSEAAQGISYEQYF TGTGCCAGCAGTGAAGCGGCCCAGGGAATATCCTACGAGCAGTACTTC
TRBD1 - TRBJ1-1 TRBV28 CASRRGTGANTEAFF TGTGCCAGCAGGCGGGGGACAGGGGCGAACACTGAAGCTTTCTTT
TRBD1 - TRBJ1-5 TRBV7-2 CASSSTGSRMPQHF TGTGCCAGCAGCTCGACAGGGTCTAGGATGCCCCAGCATTTT
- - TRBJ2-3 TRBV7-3 CASSLSSLSTDTQYF TGTGCCAGCAGCTTATCCTCCCTCAGCACAGATACGCAGTATTTT
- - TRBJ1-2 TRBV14 CASSQETRDYGYTF TGTGCCAGCAGCCAAGAAACCAGGGACTATGGCTACACCTTC
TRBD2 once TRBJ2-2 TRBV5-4 CASSLFGTSGLANTGELFF TGTGCCAGCAGCTTGTTCGGGACTAGCGGCCTAGCGAACACCGGGGAGCTGTTTTTT